This T cell receptor (beta chain) stems from a study of blood T cell repertoires in COVID-19. Turning to the study itself: Acute and convalescent COVID-19 specimens originated in the United States, Italy and Spain. Sources were T cells, B-cell-depleted T cells, or PBMCs; the material itself was cDNA or gDNA.

This CDR3 has 15 residues. Trimming took 1 base from V and 8 from J, leaving 15 bases between them. Per germline, CDR1 SGHTA and CDR2 FQGNSA. Per the study methods: For nucleated cells, counts were estimated from reference gene primer amplification. Only in-frame clones appear in the TCRdb table, and some are missing; sequencing was by immunoSEQ multiplex PCR. V and J calls and clone size are given by that table; D and trimming were obtained from the DNA. The sample consists of about 120,000 clones, around 86% of them appearing once. The TCR comes from a man aged 40-49 years with acute or convalescent COVID-19. Sequenced input: peripheral blood. The chain employs TRBV7-2 and TRBJ2-1; D is possibly TRBD2 (6 bases). The CDR3 bases are TGTGCCAGCAGCTTAGAGGGACTGGGAGGAGATGAGCAGTTCTTC. Amino acid sequence: CASSLEGLGGDEQFF. Full variable domain (missing parts from reference TRBV7-2 and TRBJ2-1): GAGVSQSPSNKVTEKGKDVELRCDPISGHTALYWYRQSLGQGLEFLIYFQGNSAPDKSGLPSDRFSAERTGGSVSTLTIQRTQQEDSAVYLCASSLEGLGGDEQFFGPGTRLTVL.